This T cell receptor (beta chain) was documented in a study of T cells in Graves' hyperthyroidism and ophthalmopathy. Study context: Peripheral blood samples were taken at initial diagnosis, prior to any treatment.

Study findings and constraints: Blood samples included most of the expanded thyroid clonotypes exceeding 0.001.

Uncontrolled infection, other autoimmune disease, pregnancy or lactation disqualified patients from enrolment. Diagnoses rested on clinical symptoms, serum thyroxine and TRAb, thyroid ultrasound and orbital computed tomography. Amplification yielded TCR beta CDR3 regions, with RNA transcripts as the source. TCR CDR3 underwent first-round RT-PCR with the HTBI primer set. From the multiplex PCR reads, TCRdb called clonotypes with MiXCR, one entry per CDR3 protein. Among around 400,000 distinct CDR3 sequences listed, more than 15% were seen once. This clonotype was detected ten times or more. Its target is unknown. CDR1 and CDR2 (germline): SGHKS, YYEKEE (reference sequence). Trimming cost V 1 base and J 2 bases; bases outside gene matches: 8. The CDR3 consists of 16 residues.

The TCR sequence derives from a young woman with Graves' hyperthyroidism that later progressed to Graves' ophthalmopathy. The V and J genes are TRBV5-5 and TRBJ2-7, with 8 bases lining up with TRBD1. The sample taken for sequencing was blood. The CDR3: CASSLIPRQGPYEQYF. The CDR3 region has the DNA TGTGCCAGCAGCTTGATTCCGAGACAGGGGCCCTACGAGCAGTACTTC.